The 24 T cell receptor beta chains listed next were all sequenced from one sample in a study of blood T cells in healthy people across ages. Through a sample-barcoded 5' primer and a J-beta primer mix, a second PCR was run for roughly 6 to 12 cycles. Each CDR3 protein gets one entry after TCRdb re-called the 5' RACE reads with MiXCR. The repertoire holds under 1 million distinct CDR3 sequences, with roughly 44% as singletons. The sequenced material came from blood. The origin of the receptors is a man aged 60-69 years in good health.

This chain connects TRBV20-1 to TRBJ2-7; D is unclear. V was shortened by 3 bases and J by 5 bases, with 8 bases between the two germline ends. CDR3 size: 11 residues. Looked up from germline, CDR1 is DFQATT and CDR2 is SNEGSKA (reference sequence). The CDR3: CSASNTHEQYF. The CDR3 nucleotides are TGCAGTGCTAGCAACACCCACGAGCAGTACTTC.

V usage is TRBV6-2 or TRBV6-3 and J usage is TRBJ1-2, with D unclear. Germline loops: CDR1 MNHEY, CDR2 SVGEGT. Trimming took off 2 bases at V and 2 bases at J, with 6 bases between the two ends. The length of the CDR3 is 13 residues. The CDR3 here is CASSYAANYGYTF. CDR3 DNA: TGTGCCAGCAGTTACGCCGCCAACTATGGCTACACCTTC.

This clonotype was recorded a few times. J is TRBJ2-7 and V is TRBV6-2 or TRBV6-3, with 7 bases aligning to TRBD2. The V and J ends lost 6 bases and 1 base, in that order; junction bases with no gene match: 9. The CDR3 is 15 amino acids. Germline values: CDR1 MNHEY, CDR2 SVGEGT. For the CDR3, the DNA is TGTGCCAGCAGACGCTCGGGGGGAGATTCCTACGAGCAGTACTTC. As protein: CASRRSGGDSYEQYF.

The chain combines TRBV6-6 with TRBJ1-2; D ambiguous. The CDR3 has 13 amino acids. The germline V gene encodes CDR1 MNHNY and CDR2 SVGAGI (reference sequence). The V end lost 8 bases, the J end lost 8 bases, and 18 bases lay between the germline ends. CDR3 in DNA: TGTGCCAGCCGCAGCACCGTTGGTGCAGGCTACACCTTC. Translation gives CASRSTVGAGYTF.

This rearrangement joins TRBV3-1 to TRBJ1-6; TRBD1 matches at 7 bases. The CDR3 is 19 residues long. J was trimmed by 2 bases and V by 1 base; bases with no gene match: 11. Per germline, CDR1 LGHDT and CDR2 YNNKEL (reference sequence). DNA of the CDR3: TGTGCCAGCAGCCAAGTCTATCAGGGGGGGGCGGCCTATAATTCACCCCTCCACTTT. Amino acids: CASSQVYQGGAAYNSPLHF.

This clonotype was seen more than once but under ten times. V is TRBV7-3 and J is TRBJ2-1; D is unclear. Germline loops: CDR1 SGHTA, CDR2 FQGTGA. This CDR3 spans 13 amino acids. V dropped 4 bases and J dropped 8 bases, with 12 bases sitting between them. As DNA, the CDR3 is TGTGCCAGCAGCTCGACAACTTTGGATGAGCAGTTCTTC. Translated, it gives CASSSTTLDEQFF. Full variable domain (missing parts from reference TRBV7-3 and TRBJ2-1): GAGVSQTPSNKVTEKGKYVELRCDPISGHTALYWYRQSLGQGPEFLIYFQGTGAADDSGLPNDRFFAVRPEGSVSTLKIQRTERGDSAVYLCASSSTTLDEQFFGPGTRLTVL.

The chain combines TRBV4-1 with TRBJ1-2; maybe TRBD1 (5 bases). V shed 0 bases and J shed 4 bases, with 12 bases lying between them. The CDR3 is 15 amino acids. The germline gives CDR1 MGHRA, CDR2 YSYEKL. The CDR3 sequence is CASSQDSLGTYGYTF. In nucleotides, the CDR3 is TGCGCCAGCAGCCAAGACAGCCTAGGGACCTATGGCTACACCTTC.

The chain is built from TRBV27 and TRBJ1-1; possible D gene TRBD1, 5 bases. Trimming left V 6 bases short and J 0 bases short, with 11 bases between. The CDR3 runs 14 residues. Germline CDR1 is MNHEY and CDR2 is SMNVEV (reference sequence). CDR3 coding DNA: TGTGCCAGCAGGCGAGGGGACTTGAACACTGAAGCTTTCTTT. It translates to CASRRGDLNTEAFF.

CDR3 in DNA: TGTGCCAGCACCCTTACCTACTACGAGCAGTACTTC. Its translation: CASTLTYYEQYF. The rearrangement uses TRBV7-8 and TRBJ2-4; no reliable D call. Near its end, the DNA agrees better with TRBJ2-7, so the J call may be wrong. The length of the CDR3 is 12 residues. CDR1 is SGHVS, CDR2 FQNEAQ, per germline.

Comment on this clonotype: Since a much larger clone is just one base distant, this may be a read error. J is TRBJ2-7 and V is TRBV6-6, with D unclear. Germline V gives CDR1 MNHNY, CDR2 SVGAGI (reference sequence). This CDR3 has 12 residues. Here the CDR3 reads CASNYSVYEQYF. CDR3 bases: TGTGCCAGCAATTACTCGGTCTACGAGCAGTACTTC.

About this clonotype itself: The CDR3 end shows no conserved phenylalanine or tryptophan, and so a read error is likely. The chain is built from TRBV3-1 and TRBJ2-1; D not certain. With 2 bases removed from V and 8 bases from J, the gap between germline ends came to 7 bases. Germline V lookup: CDR1 LGHDT, CDR2 YNNKEL (reference sequence). The CDR3 totals 12 residues. CDR3 region: CASSQPGYEQFL. In DNA form, the CDR3 reads TGTGCCAGCAGCCAACCAGGATATGAGCAGTTCTTA.

This clonotype has more than one count but fewer than ten. The genes are TRBV4-3 and TRBJ2-3; 8 bases line up with TRBD1. The V and J ends lost 4 bases and 11 bases, in that order; junction bases with no gene match: 11. This CDR3 has 14 amino acids. Germline V gives CDR1 LGHNA, CDR2 YSLEER. CDR3 in DNA: TGCGCCAGCAGCCCTGGGACAGGTGGTTCTGGGCAGTATTTT. Residues: CASSPGTGGSGQYF.

A single count supports this clonotype. The junction shows a germline mismatch at one end, possibly a read error. The chain couples TRBV6-5 to TRBJ1-2, with 7 bases lining up with TRBD1. Germline V gene sequence: CDR1 MNHEY, CDR2 SVGAGI. The CDR3 length is 15 residues. The chain's CDR3 is CAGSYRTGSNYGYTF. Written as DNA, the CDR3 is TGTGCCGGCAGTTACCGGACAGGTTCTAACTATGGCTACACCTTC.

This chain uses TRBV20-1 with TRBJ2-3, with 7 bases identical to TRBD2. The germline gives CDR1 DFQATT, CDR2 SNEGSKA (reference sequence). The V gene end was trimmed by 2 bases and the J gene end by 5 bases; junction bases not matched to a gene: 16. This CDR3 has 17 residues. The CDR3 DNA reads as TGCAGTGCTAGAATTTTGGAGGCGGGAGATGGTGAAGATACGCAGTATTTT. Protein product: CSARILEAGDGEDTQYF.

The gene calls are TRBV7-9 and TRBJ2-5; D not resolved. This CDR3 region has 14 residues. V dropped 0 bases and J dropped 1 base, with 6 bases sitting between them. CDR1 SEHNR and CDR2 FQNEAQ come from the germline V gene (reference sequence). For the CDR3, the DNA is TGTGCCAGCAGCTTAGCTGCCCCCCAAGAGACCCAGTACTTC. It is translated as CASSLAAPQETQYF.

The chain recombines TRBV12-3 or TRBV12-4 with TRBJ1-2, with D possibly matching TRBD1 (6 bases). V lost 6 bases, J lost 8 bases, and 16 bases lay in between. CDR3 size: 13 residues. The DNA for the CDR3 is TGTGCCAGCAGAGTAACAGGGAAAGGCGGCTACACCTTC. Translation: CASRVTGKGGYTF.

The gene calls are TRBV12-3 or TRBV12-4 and TRBJ1-1; 7 nucleotides align to TRBD1. Unmatched junction bases numbered 11, after V lost 4 bases and J lost 12 bases. The CDR3 is made up of 13 amino acids. As DNA, the CDR3 is TGTGCCAGCAGTTCAAGGGACAGCTACCGTACTTTCTTT. Protein product: CASSSRDSYRTFF.

This clonotype was detected ten times or more. The chain recombines TRBV28 with TRBJ2-7, with TRBD2 matching 8 bases. With V trimmed by 9 bases and J by 3 bases, 10 bases remained unmatched. Germline assignment: CDR1 MDHEN and CDR2 SYDVKM. This CDR3 is built from 14 residues. The CDR3 reads CASTRGLGGYEQYF. Here the CDR3 DNA reads TGTGCCAGTACGAGGGGACTAGGGGGCTACGAGCAGTACTTC.

In this sample, this clonotype turned up a few times. A much larger clone lies one base from this, so it may be a read error. The rearrangement links TRBV24-1 to TRBJ2-1; TRBD1 aligns across 8 bases. Germline assignment: CDR1 KGHDR and CDR2 SFDVKD. This CDR3 contains 15 residues. With V trimmed by 6 bases and J by 13 bases, 16 bases remained unmatched. For the CDR3, the DNA is TGTGCCACCAGTTCGATGGGGACAGGAAGCGAGACCCAGTTCTTC. Residues: CATSSMGTGSETQFF.

This clonotype came up once. V gene TRBV25-1 combines with J gene TRBJ1-1, with D hard to call. Germline CDR1 reads MGHDK; CDR2 reads SYGVNS. The CDR3 runs 12 residues. Trimming took 7 bases from V and 8 from J, leaving 14 bases between them. CDR3 DNA: TGTGCCAGCAAACACGAAGGTATGGAAGCTTTCTTT. Translating it yields CASKHEGMEAFF.

The chain carries TRBV14 and TRBJ2-1; 7 nucleotides align to TRBD2. Germline values: CDR1 SGHDN, CDR2 FVKESK. The CDR3 sequence is 17 residues long. J gave up 7 bases and V 3 bases, and 15 bases lay outside the gene matches. CDR3 DNA sequence: TGTGCCAGCAGCCAGGGGAGGGTTGGCGGGAGCCGGAATGAGCAGTTCTTC. Protein: CASSQGRVGGSRNEQFF. Filled out from reference TRBV14 and TRBJ2-1, the complete variable domain reads EAGVTQFPSHSVIEKGQTVTLRCDPISGHDNLYWYRRVMGKEIKFLLHFVKESKQDESGMPNNRFLAERTGGTYSTLKVQPAELEDSGVYFCASSQGRVGGSRNEQFFGPGTRLTVL.

This clonotype was counted only a few times. V usage is TRBV20-1 and J usage is TRBJ2-5; perhaps TRBD1 as D (5 bases). The CDR3 totals 15 residues. V was trimmed by 1 base and J by 2 bases, leaving 14 bases between them. Germline lookup yields CDR1 DFQATT and CDR2 SNEGSKA (reference sequence). The CDR3 DNA reads TGCAGTGCTAGAGTGCCTTGGGGCCTACAAGAGACCCAGTACTTC. This translates into CSARVPWGLQETQYF.

To note about this clonotype: The junction and the germline gene differ at one end; a read error may be behind it. The chain uses TRBV7-9 and TRBJ2-1; D may correspond to TRBD1 or TRBD2 (6 bases each). CDR1 is SEHNR and CDR2 is FQNEAQ in the germline V gene (reference sequence). CDR3 length: 17 amino acids. The CDR3 loop reads CVSSKTLGGSSYNEQFF. CDR3 DNA: TGTGTCAGCAGCAAGACCCTGGGGGGCTCCTCCTACAATGAGCAGTTCTTC.

Points on this clonotype: The junction and the germline gene differ at one end; a read error may be behind it. The chain employs TRBV9 and TRBJ1-6; 7 bases are shared with TRBD1. The V gene's germline CDR1 is SGDLS and CDR2 YYNGEE. The CDR3 sequence is 15 residues long. For the CDR3, the DNA is TGTGCCGGCAGCCCGACCGACAGGGTAAATTCACCCCTCCACTTT. Amino acid sequence: CAGSPTDRVNSPLHF.